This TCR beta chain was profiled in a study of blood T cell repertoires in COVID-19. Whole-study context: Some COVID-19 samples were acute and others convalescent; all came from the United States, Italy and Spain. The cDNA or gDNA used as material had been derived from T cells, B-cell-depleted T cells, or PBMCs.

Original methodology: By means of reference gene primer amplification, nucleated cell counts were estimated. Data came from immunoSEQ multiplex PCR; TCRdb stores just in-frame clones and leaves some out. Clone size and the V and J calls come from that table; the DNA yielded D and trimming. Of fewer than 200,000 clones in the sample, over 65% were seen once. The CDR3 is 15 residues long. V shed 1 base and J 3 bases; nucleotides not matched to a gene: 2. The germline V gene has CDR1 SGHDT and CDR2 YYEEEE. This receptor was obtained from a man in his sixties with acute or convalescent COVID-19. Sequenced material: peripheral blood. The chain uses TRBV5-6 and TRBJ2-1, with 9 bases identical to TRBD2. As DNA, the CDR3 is TGTGCCAGCAGCTTGCCTAGCGGGATCTACAATGAGCAGTTCTTC. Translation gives CASSLPSGIYNEQFF.